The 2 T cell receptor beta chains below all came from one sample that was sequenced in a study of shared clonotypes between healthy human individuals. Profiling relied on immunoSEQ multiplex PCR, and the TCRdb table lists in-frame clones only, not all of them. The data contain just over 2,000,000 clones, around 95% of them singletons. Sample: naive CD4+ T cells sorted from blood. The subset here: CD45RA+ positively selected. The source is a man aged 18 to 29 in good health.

The CDR3 loop is CASSFPGQLGSNYGYTF. The CDR3 DNA reads as TGTGCCAGCAGTTTTCCAGGACAGTTAGGGTCTAACTATGGCTACACCTTC. The chain employs TRBV28 and TRBJ1-2, with TRBD1 as a possible D gene (6 bases). This CDR3 region has 17 residues. CDR1 MDHEN and CDR2 SYDVKM come from the germline V gene. V dropped 3 bases and J dropped 0 bases, with 17 bases sitting between them.

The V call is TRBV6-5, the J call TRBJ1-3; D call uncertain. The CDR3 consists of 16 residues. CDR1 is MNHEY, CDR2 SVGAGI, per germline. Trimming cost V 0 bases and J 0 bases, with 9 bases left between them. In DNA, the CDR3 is TGTGCCAGCAGTTACTCGGCAGGCATCTCTGGAAACACCATATATTTT. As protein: CASSYSAGISGNTIYF.